One and the same sample provided the 10 T cell receptor beta chains below, sequenced in a study of shared clonotypes between healthy human individuals. TCRdb keeps only in-frame clones here, not all; method: immunoSEQ multiplex PCR. This table has about 2.4 million clones, roughly 93% appearing once. Source material: naive CD4+ T cells from PBMCs. Indicated subset: CD45RA+ positively selected. Receptors were obtained from a man between 18 and 29 years old in good health. Some clones in this sample may be carry-over from other donors' samples.

This clone was seen only once. J is TRBJ2-3 and V is TRBV9; unclear D gene. V was shortened by 5 bases and J by 0 bases, with 4 bases between the two germline ends. CDR1 is SGDLS and CDR2 is YYNGEE in the germline V gene. CDR3 size: 12 residues. The CDR3 DNA follows: TGTGCCAGCAGTCAGAGCACAGATACGCAGTATTTT. It encodes CASSQSTDTQYF.

The chain combines TRBV30 with TRBJ2-5; perhaps TRBD2 as D (5 bases). The V end lost 0 bases, the J end lost 0 bases, and 17 bases lay between the germline ends. The germline CDR1 and CDR2 sequences are GTSNPN and SVGIG (reference sequence). The CDR3 runs 17 residues. CDR3 nucleotide sequence: TGTGCCTGGAGTGTACCGCCAGAACGGGGTTACCAAGAGACCCAGTACTTC. Its translation: CAWSVPPERGYQETQYF.

This clone was seen just once. This chain links TRBV6-1 with TRBJ2-1; 7 nucleotides agree with TRBD2. Germline CDR1 reads MNHNS; CDR2 reads SASEGT. This CDR3 region has 16 residues. The V gene end was trimmed by 4 bases and the J gene end by 7 bases; junction bases not matched to a gene: 13. The CDR3 bases are TGTGCCAGCAGTGCACCACTATTTGGGGGGGGTAATGAGCAGTTCTTC. This gives the protein CASSAPLFGGGNEQFF.

This sequence joins TRBV18 and TRBJ2-1; maybe TRBD1 (6 bases). Germline CDR1 is KGHSH and CDR2 is LQKENI. This CDR3 has 17 amino acids. Trimming took off 3 bases at V and 4 bases at J, with 19 bases between the two ends. Written as DNA, the CDR3 is TGTGCCAGCTCACCCACGGCCCGGGACATAGTTTACAATGAGCAGTTCTTC. It is translated as CASSPTARDIVYNEQFF.

The V gene is TRBV5-4, the J gene TRBJ2-1, with 10 bases matching TRBD2. Per germline, CDR1 SGHNT and CDR2 YYREEE (reference sequence). The CDR3 runs 16 residues. V lost 0 bases, J lost 6 bases, and 6 bases stayed unmatched. CDR3 amino acids: CASSLGGLAGVNEQFF. In nucleotides, the CDR3 is TGTGCCAGCAGCTTGGGAGGGCTAGCGGGAGTCAATGAGCAGTTCTTC. Full variable domain (outside the CDR3, taken from reference TRBV5-4 and TRBJ2-1): ETGVTQSPTHLIKTRGQQVTLRCSSQSGHNTVSWYQQALGQGPQFIFQYYREEENGRGNFPPRFSGLQFPNYSSELNVNALELDDSALYLCASSLGGLAGVNEQFFGPGTRLTVL.

A note on this clone: It is unclear where the CDR3 begins or ends on the DNA, so no DNA is shown, and the CDR3 is as TCRdb lists it. This rearrangement joins TRBV21-1 to TRBJ2-3; the table's D call TRBD2 went unverified against the DNA. TRBV21-1 is designated a pseudogene. Including both end residues, the CDR3 is 17 amino acids long. The CDR3: CASSKVGAGSGTDTQYF.

This chain uses TRBV7-9 with TRBJ2-5, with 10 bases that match TRBD1. The CDR3 totals 15 residues. In germline, CDR1 is SEHNR, CDR2 FQNEAQ (reference sequence). With 1 base clipped from V and 4 bases from J, the junction kept 3 bases outside the gene matches. In DNA, the CDR3 is TGTGCCAGCAGCTTAGAGGGACAGGGGCTAGAGACCCAGTACTTC. The encoded protein is CASSLEGQGLETQYF.

Only one count was recorded for this clone. Other DNA sequences of this sample code for an identical CDR3. The V gene is TRBV28, the J gene TRBJ2-7; a possible D gene is TRBD2 (5 bases). V was cut by 5 bases and J by 6 bases, with 8 bases left in between. The CDR3 runs 11 residues. Per the germline V gene, CDR1 is MDHEN and CDR2 is SYDVKM. The CDR3 sequence: CASSRRGEQYF. The CDR3 DNA follows: TGTGCCAGCAGTCGACGGGGCGAGCAGTACTTC.

The J gene is TRBJ1-1, the V gene TRBV5-8, with D possibly being TRBD1 (6 bases). The V end lost 1 base, the J end lost 4 bases, and 11 bases lay between the germline ends. Germline assignment: CDR1 SGHTS and CDR2 YDEGEE. The CDR3 is 14 amino acids. CDR3 DNA sequence: TGTGCCAGCAGCTTGCGGGGGGCGTTCACTGAAGCTTTCTTT. This gives the protein CASSLRGAFTEAFF.

V and J are TRBV28 and TRBJ1-1; 8 bases are a match to TRBD1. The length of the CDR3 is 15 residues. The trim removed 9 bases at V and 1 base at J, leaving 10 bases unmatched. From germline, CDR1 is MDHEN and CDR2 SYDVKM. CDR3 protein: CASWTRGHGNTEAFF. CDR3 DNA sequence: TGTGCCAGTTGGACCAGGGGGCACGGGAACACTGAAGCTTTCTTT.